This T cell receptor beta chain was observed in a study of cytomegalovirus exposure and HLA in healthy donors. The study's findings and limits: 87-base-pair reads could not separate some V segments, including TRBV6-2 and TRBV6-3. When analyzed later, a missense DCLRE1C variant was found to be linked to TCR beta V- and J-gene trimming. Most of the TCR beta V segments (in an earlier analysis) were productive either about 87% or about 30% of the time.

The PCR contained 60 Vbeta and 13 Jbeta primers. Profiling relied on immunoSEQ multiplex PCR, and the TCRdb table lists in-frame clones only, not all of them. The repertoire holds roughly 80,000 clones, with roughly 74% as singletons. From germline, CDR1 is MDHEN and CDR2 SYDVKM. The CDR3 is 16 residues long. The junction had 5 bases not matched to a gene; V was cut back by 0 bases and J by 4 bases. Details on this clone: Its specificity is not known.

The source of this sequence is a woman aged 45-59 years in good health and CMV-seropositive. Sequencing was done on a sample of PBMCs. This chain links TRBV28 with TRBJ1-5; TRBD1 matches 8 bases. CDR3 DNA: TGTGCCAGCAGTTTATGGGCAGGGGGCGAAAATCAGCCCCAGCATTTT. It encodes CASSLWAGGENQPQHF.